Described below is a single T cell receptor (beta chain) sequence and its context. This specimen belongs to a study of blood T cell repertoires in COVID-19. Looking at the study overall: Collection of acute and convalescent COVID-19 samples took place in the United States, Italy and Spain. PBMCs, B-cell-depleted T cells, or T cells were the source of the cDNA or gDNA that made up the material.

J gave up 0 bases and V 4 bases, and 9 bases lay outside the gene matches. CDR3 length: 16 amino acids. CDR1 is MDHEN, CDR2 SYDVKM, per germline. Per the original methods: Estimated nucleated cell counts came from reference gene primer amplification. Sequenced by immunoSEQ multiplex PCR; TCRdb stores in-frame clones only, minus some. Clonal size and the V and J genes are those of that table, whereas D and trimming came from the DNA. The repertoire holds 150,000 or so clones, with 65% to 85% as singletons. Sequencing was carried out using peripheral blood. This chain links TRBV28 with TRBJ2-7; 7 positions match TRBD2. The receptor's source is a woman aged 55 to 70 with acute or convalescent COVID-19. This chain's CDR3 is CASSSPAGESSYEQYF. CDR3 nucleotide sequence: TGTGCCAGCAGTTCTCCTGCGGGGGAAAGCTCCTACGAGCAGTACTTC.